This T cell receptor beta chain was identified during a study of cytomegalovirus exposure and HLA in healthy donors. Study results and limitations: Using a false discovery rate of 0.05, a later analysis showed that approximately 16,000 TCR beta sequences were associated with HLA alleles.

Note on this clone: Its antigen is currently unknown. Other DNA sequences in this sample translate to the same CDR3.

The PCR employed 60 Vbeta primers together with 13 Jbeta primers. Sequencing was performed with immunoSEQ multiplex PCR; in TCRdb, only in-frame clones are kept and a portion is missing. Of roughly 180,000 clones in the sample, approximately 77% were seen once. CDR1 and CDR2 (germline): LNHDA, SQIVND (reference sequence). Unmatched junction bases numbered 7, after V lost 1 base and J lost 6 bases. This CDR3 is built from 16 residues. What was sequenced was PBMCs. This clonotype was sampled from a male donor in good health and CMV-seronegative. This chain joins TRBV19 and TRBJ2-1, with 9 bases that match TRBD2. The CDR3 protein is CASSIVPSGIGNEQFF. The CDR3 DNA reads TGTGCCAGTAGTATAGTTCCTAGCGGGATTGGCAATGAGCAGTTCTTC.